The 28 T cell receptor beta chains given below trace back to one sample, sequenced in a study of breast tumors, draining lymph nodes, adjacent tissues. TCRdb re-derived calls from the multiplex PCR reads in MiXCR, one entry per CDR3 protein. The table lists roughly 100,000 distinct CDR3 sequences, less than 40% of them singletons. The lymph nodes were axillary draining lymph nodes from breast cancer patients. Sequencing input: axillary lymph node tissue. These receptors were obtained from a female donor with breast cancer. Some clones in this sample may be carry-over from other donors' samples.

This clonotype was detected ten times or more. This chain joins TRBV19 and TRBJ2-3, with D maybe TRBD2 (5 bases). The CDR3 has 15 residues. In germline, CDR1 is LNHDA, CDR2 SQIVND (reference sequence). V was pared by 6 bases and J by 2 bases, with 15 bases between. CDR3 nucleotides: TGTGCCAGTAGCCCCCGGACTGATTTCACAGATACGCAGTATTTT. It specifies CASSPRTDFTDTQYF.

This clonotype was detected only once. Being one base from a much bigger clone, this may be a read error. The chain joins TRBV5-4 to TRBJ2-3; D is possibly TRBD2 (6 bases). Germline V CDR1 and CDR2: SGHNT, YYREEE (reference sequence). Trimming cost V 4 bases and J 6 bases, with 12 bases left between them. The CDR3 covers 13 residues. This CDR3 is CASSGGRMDTQYF. The CDR3, as DNA: TGTGCCAGCAGCGGGGGGAGAATGGATACGCAGTATTTT.

This clonotype has only a few counts. A much more abundant neighbour one base away suggests this may be a read error. The genes are TRBV6-6 and TRBJ2-7; 7 nucleotides match TRBD2. From germline, CDR1 is MNHNY and CDR2 SVGAGI (reference sequence). This CDR3 contains 16 residues. For the CDR3, the DNA is TGTGCCAGCGGTTACCTTCAGACTAGCATGGGATACGAGCAGTACTTC. This translates into CASGYLQTSMGYEQYF.

The chain carries TRBV7-3 and TRBJ1-6; TRBD1 agrees at 7 bases. V lost 3 bases, J lost 8 bases, and 1 base stayed unmatched. The CDR3 is 13 residues long. Germline CDR1 SGHTA, CDR2 FQGTGA. In DNA, the CDR3 is TGTGCCAGCAGCTTTACAGGGGATTCACCCCTCCACTTT. Encoded protein: CASSFTGDSPLHF.

This clonotype was counted many times. J is TRBJ2-7 and V is TRBV2, with 8 positions matching TRBD1. The CDR3 is made up of 17 amino acids. Germline CDR1 reads SNHLY; CDR2 reads FYNNEI. V lost 7 bases and J lost 6; bases outside the gene matches: 20. The CDR3 is CASKGRGPHAGRSEQYF. DNA of the CDR3: TGTGCCAGCAAAGGCAGGGGGCCCCACGCGGGGAGAAGCGAGCAGTACTTC.

This clonotype appeared many times. The chain couples TRBV20-1 to TRBJ2-1, with TRBD2 identical over 12 bases. Germline V gives CDR1 DFQATT, CDR2 SNEGSKA (reference sequence). The CDR3 extends over 23 amino acids. The V and J ends lost 1 base and 2 bases, in that order; junction bases with no gene match: 24. The CDR3 region has the DNA TGCAGTGCTAGAGCCCTCTCCGCCCCGACTAGCGGGGGAGGAGGGCTTACCTACAATGAGCAGTTCTTC. The encoded protein is CSARALSAPTSGGGGLTYNEQFF.

Worth noting for this clonotype: This sequence may be a read error, since a much larger clone differs from it by one base. The chain employs TRBV6-2 or TRBV6-3 and TRBJ2-5; D call uncertain. V lost 7 bases, J lost 5 bases, and 11 bases lay in between. The germline V gene encodes CDR1 MNHEY and CDR2 SVGEGT. The CDR3 extends over 12 amino acids. The CDR3 nucleotides read TGTGCCAGCACCTGGCGCTTGGAGACCCAGTACTTC. Its translation is CASTWRLETQYF.

This clonotype was found many times. J is TRBJ2-2 and V is TRBV24-1, with D possibly matching TRBD2 (6 bases). There are 13 residues in the CDR3. V gave up 5 bases and J gave up 5 bases, with 8 bases separating them. Germline V gives CDR1 KGHDR, CDR2 SFDVKD. CDR3 nucleotides: TGTGCCACCAGTGCCCGGGGGACCGGGGAGCTGTTTTTT. This codes for CATSARGTGELFF.

This clonotype has at least ten counts. The chain has TRBV10-3 and TRBJ2-2; the D call may be TRBD1 or TRBD2 (5 bases each). The CDR3 contains 15 residues. The germline CDR1 and CDR2 sequences are ENHRY and SYGVKD. Trimming took off 4 bases at V and 5 bases at J, with 14 bases between the two ends. Here the CDR3 DNA reads TGTGCCATCAGTGTCACCCCTGGGGGTACCGGGGAGCTGTTTTTT. Translated: CAISVTPGGTGELFF.

This clonotype was seen at least ten times. This chain uses TRBV3-1 with TRBJ2-7; tentatively, D is TRBD2 (7 bases). Looked up from germline, CDR1 is LGHDT and CDR2 is YNNKEL (reference sequence). V was clipped by 3 bases and J by 3 bases, with 15 bases between them. This CDR3 region has 15 residues. CDR3 nucleotide sequence: TGTGCCAGCAGCCATGTAAGGGGGGGGCTCTACGAGCAGTACTTC. This encodes CASSHVRGGLYEQYF.

This clonotype came up many times. The rearrangement links TRBV10-3 to TRBJ2-7; 9 bases align to TRBD1. The CDR3 has 12 amino acids. V was pared by 7 bases and J by 6 bases, with 4 bases of the junction left unmatched. Germline V gene data show CDR1 as ENHRY and CDR2 as SYGVKD. The chain's CDR3 is CAITGQGPEQYF. CDR3 in DNA: TGTGCCATCACCGGACAGGGGCCCGAGCAGTACTTC.

This clonotype has just a few counts. This could be a read error, since a much larger clone is one nucleotide away. The chain couples TRBV6-1 to TRBJ1-2; D unresolved. Germline-derived CDR1 and CDR2 are MNHNS and SASEGT. Deletions cut 5 bases from V and 7 bases from J, with 17 bases between. This CDR3 spans 14 amino acids. CDR3 residues: CASSQVGRPSGYTF. The CDR3 DNA is TGTGCCAGCAGTCAAGTAGGGAGACCGTCTGGCTACACCTTC.

The V and J genes are TRBV20-1 and TRBJ2-7; D is perhaps TRBD2 (6 bases). Germline values: CDR1 DFQATT, CDR2 SNEGSKA (reference sequence). The CDR3 is 18 amino acids. Trimming stripped 3 bases from V and 7 bases from J, with 31 bases between. The CDR3, as DNA: TGCAGTGCTAGGGATCCCGGTCTAGCGAGAGGAATAGTTAGAGAGCAGTACTTC. The encoded protein is CSARDPGLARGIVREQYF.

At least ten counts were recorded for this clonotype. V is TRBV3-1 and J is TRBJ2-5; D gene uncertain. Trimming cost V 2 bases and J 7 bases, with 5 bases left between them. The germline CDR1 and CDR2 sequences are LGHDT and YNNKEL (reference sequence). This CDR3 has 11 residues. CDR3 region: CASSQRVTQYF. The CDR3 DNA is TGTGCCAGCAGCCAAAGAGTGACCCAGTACTTC.

This clonotype was recorded at least ten times. This chain links TRBV7-8 with TRBJ2-7, with a weak D call TRBD1 (5 bases). Deletions cut 1 base from V and 2 bases from J, with 12 bases between. Germline CDR1 and CDR2: SGHVS and FQNEAQ. The CDR3 loop spans 15 amino acids. CDR3 protein: CASSLERGSTYEQYF. CDR3 DNA sequence: TGTGCCAGCAGCTTAGAAAGGGGATCCACCTACGAGCAGTACTTC.

About this clonotype: A much larger clone sits a single nucleotide away, making a read error possible. V is TRBV5-6 and J is TRBJ2-7; D call uncertain. V was clipped by 5 bases and J by 2 bases, with 11 bases between them. Per germline, CDR1 SGHDT and CDR2 YYEEEE. This CDR3 contains 13 residues. DNA for the CDR3: TGTGCCAGCAGTCGCGGACGGGCCTACGAGCAGTACTTC. Translation gives CASSRGRAYEQYF.

To note about this clonotype: This clone may be a read error of a much larger clone one base away. V is TRBV4-1 and J is TRBJ1-4; a possible D gene is TRBD1 (5 bases). Deletions cut 5 bases from V and 5 bases from J, with 15 bases between. The germline V gene encodes CDR1 MGHRA and CDR2 YSYEKL. This CDR3 contains 15 residues. CDR3 sequence (DNA): TGCGCCAGCAGCGAACCGGGACTGCTAAATGAAAAACTGTTTTTT. This gives the protein CASSEPGLLNEKLFF.

This clonotype came up many times. In nucleotides, the CDR3 is TGTGCCAGCAGTGAACGGGGTATGAATCAGCCCCAGCATTTT. It codes for CASSERGMNQPQHF. The chain uses TRBV2 and TRBJ1-5; D call uncertain. Germline assignment: CDR1 SNHLY and CDR2 FYNNEI. V lost 2 bases and J 4 bases, leaving 9 bases between the germline ends. The CDR3 contains 14 residues.

At least ten counts were recorded for this clonotype. The V and J genes are TRBV4-3 and TRBJ1-5; D is undetermined. The length of the CDR3 is 13 residues. The germline V gene encodes CDR1 LGHNA and CDR2 YSLEER. V lost 0 bases to trimming and J lost 5 bases, with 5 bases between them. The CDR3 DNA sequence: TGCGCCAGCAGCCAAGATCTCTATCAGCCCCAGCATTTT. Amino acid sequence: CASSQDLYQPQHF.

This clonotype was seen at least ten times. One base away lies a much larger clone, so this may be a sequencing read error. The chain employs TRBV9 and TRBJ1-6; D not certain. The CDR3 sequence is 15 residues long. The germline gives CDR1 SGDLS, CDR2 YYNGEE. CDR3 DNA sequence: TGTGCCAGCAGCGTAGGTGGCAGTTCCCTTTCACCCCCCCACTTT. This translates into CASSVGGSSLSPPHF.

The J gene is TRBJ2-5, the V gene TRBV9, with TRBD2 identical over 8 bases. The junction had 9 bases not matched to a gene; V was cut back by 0 bases and J by 5 bases. The CDR3 runs to 16 residues. Germline V gene lookup returns CDR1 SGDLS and CDR2 YYNGEE. The CDR3 DNA sequence: TGTGCCAGCAGCGTAGTTCCCCCGGGGGGGGAGGAGACCCAGTACTTC. Translated: CASSVVPPGGEETQYF. Filled out from reference TRBV9 and TRBJ2-5, the complete variable domain reads DSGVTQTPKHLITATGQRVTLRCSPRSGDLSVYWYQQSLDQGLQFLIQYYNGEERAKGNILERFSAQQFPDLHSELNLSSLELGDSALYFCASSVVPPGGEETQYFGPGTRLLVL.

As concerns this clonotype: A clone one base away is much larger, so this may be a read error. The chain couples TRBV11-2 to TRBJ2-1; D is ambiguous. With 4 bases removed from V and 4 bases from J, the gap between germline ends came to 20 bases. Germline V CDR1 and CDR2: SGHAT, FQNNGV. This CDR3 is built from 17 residues. CDR3 in amino acids: CASSSPRAAELYNEQFF. The CDR3 DNA reads TGTGCCAGCAGCTCCCCTCGGGCGGCAGAGTTGTACAATGAGCAGTTCTTC.

V and J are TRBV7-3 and TRBJ2-1; D is unclear. V was shortened by 6 bases and J by 5 bases, with 17 bases between the two germline ends. Germline CDR1 and CDR2: SGHTA and FQGTGA. The CDR3 loop spans 15 amino acids. For the CDR3, the DNA is TGTGCCAGCAGAGACGCCAGTACAACTAACAATGAGCAGTTCTTC. Encoded protein: CASRDASTTNNEQFF.

At least ten counts were recorded for this clonotype. The chain couples TRBV5-8 to TRBJ1-2, with D perhaps matching TRBD1 (6 bases). Trimming removed 0 bases from V and 7 bases from J, with 13 bases in between. CDR1 is SGHTS and CDR2 is YDEGEE in the germline V gene. This CDR3 region has 14 residues. The CDR3 is CASSLGEGVGGYTF. In DNA, the CDR3 is TGTGCCAGCAGCTTGGGAGAGGGGGTCGGTGGCTACACCTTC.

This clonotype has at least ten counts. J is TRBJ2-5 and V is TRBV5-6; D gene uncertain. The V end lost 4 bases, the J end lost 1 base, and 8 bases lay between the germline ends. The CDR3 is 13 amino acids. Germline V gene lookup returns CDR1 SGHDT and CDR2 YYEEEE. The CDR3 protein is CASSRTAQETQYF. CDR3 bases: TGTGCCAGCAGCAGGACGGCCCAAGAGACCCAGTACTTC.

This clonotype turned up a few times. This may stem from a read error, because a much larger clone lies one nucleotide away. The V call is TRBV6-5, the J call TRBJ1-2; 9 bases are shared with TRBD1. CDR3 size: 16 residues. V lost 5 bases, J lost 4 bases, and 11 bases stayed unmatched. The germline V gene encodes CDR1 MNHEY and CDR2 SVGAGI. Here the CDR3 DNA reads TGTGCCAGCAGTCACCAGACCGGGACAGGGACCTATGGCTACACCTTC. Encoded protein: CASSHQTGTGTYGYTF.

At least ten counts were recorded for this clonotype. V usage is TRBV29-1 and J usage is TRBJ2-3; D remains ambiguous. The CDR3 is 12 residues long. Germline CDR1 reads SQVTM; CDR2 reads ANQGSEA. Trimming pared 4 bases from V and 2 bases from J, leaving 7 bases between. This CDR3 reads CSVGWLTDTQYF. In DNA, the CDR3 is TGCAGCGTTGGGTGGCTCACAGATACGCAGTATTTT.

This clonotype has more than one count but fewer than ten. The V gene is TRBV7-3, the J gene TRBJ2-3; D may be TRBD1 (5 bases). The J call is uncertain, as TRBJ1-5 better fits the DNA end. The germline gives CDR1 SGHTA, CDR2 FQGTGA. The CDR3 has 15 amino acids. CDR3 coding DNA: TGTGCCAGCAGCTCGGGACTAGCGGGAGCGGATACGCAGCATTTT. Translated: CASSSGLAGADTQHF.